The sequence of this T cell receptor (beta chain) was determined in a study of blood T cell repertoires in COVID-19. At the level of the study: Sites in the United States, Italy and Spain provided acute and convalescent COVID-19 samples. T cells, B-cell-depleted T cells, or PBMCs provided the cDNA or gDNA that served as material.

Profiling relied on immunoSEQ multiplex PCR, and the TCRdb table lists in-frame clones only, not all of them. The data contain 200,000 to 250,000 clones, roughly 80% of them singletons. With 0 bases removed from V and 5 bases from J, the gap between germline ends came to 9 bases. Germline CDR1 reads SGDLS; CDR2 reads YYNGEE. The CDR3 sequence is 14 residues long. This clonotype was sampled from a human donor in a cohort sampled during active COVID-19. This chain joins TRBV9 and TRBJ1-5, with D possibly matching TRBD1 (5 bases). The sequenced sample was peripheral blood. Here the CDR3 reads CASSVDGGDQPQHF. The CDR3 nucleotides are TGTGCCAGCAGCGTAGACGGGGGGGATCAGCCCCAGCATTTT.